This is a list of T cell receptor beta chains from one sample in a study of cytomegalovirus exposure and HLA in healthy donors. Assay: immunoSEQ multiplex PCR; the TCRdb copy retains only in-frame clones and omits some. The data hold some 170,000 clones, with approximately 96% observed a single time. Sequencing was carried out using PBMCs. The receptors were sampled from a young woman in good health and CMV-seronegative. Both conserved end residues are part of each CDR3. The D gene is left open where the match is weak.

v_call: TRBV27; j_call: TRBJ1-6; d_call: TRBD1; cdr3_aa: CASSSTGQAHSSPLHF; cdr3_nt: TGTGCCAGCAGTTCGACTGGACAGGCCCATAGCTCACCCCTCCACTTT
v_call: TRBV5-5; j_call: TRBJ2-3; d_call: .; cdr3_aa: CASSLTGDTQYF; cdr3_nt: TGTGCCAGCAGCTTGACGGGAGATACGCAGTATTTT
v_call: TRBV4-3; j_call: TRBJ2-7; d_call: TRBD1; cdr3_aa: CASSPGQGGSYEQYF; cdr3_nt: TGCGCCAGCAGCCCGGGACAGGGAGGCTCCTACGAGCAGTACTTC
v_call: TRBV18; j_call: TRBJ1-1; d_call: .; cdr3_aa: CASSPKGQPNTEAFF; cdr3_nt: TGTGCCAGCTCACCAAAGGGACAACCGAACACTGAAGCTTTCTTT
v_call: TRBV7-8; j_call: TRBJ1-5; d_call: TRBD1; cdr3_aa: CASSLAYQGARPQHF; cdr3_nt: TGTGCCAGCAGCTTAGCGTACCAGGGGGCGCGGCCCCAGCATTTT
v_call: TRBV6-5; j_call: TRBJ2-5; d_call: .; cdr3_aa: CASSYGTLQETQYF; cdr3_nt: TGTGCCAGCAGTTACGGGACTCTTCAAGAGACCCAGTACTTC
v_call: TRBV6-1; j_call: TRBJ2-7; d_call: .; cdr3_aa: CASSVWPPYEQYF; cdr3_nt: TGTGCCAGCAGTGTTTGGCCTCCCTACGAGCAGTACTTC
v_call: TRBV18; j_call: TRBJ2-3; d_call: .; cdr3_aa: CASSGMQANTDTQYF; cdr3_nt: TGTGCCAGCTCAGGTATGCAAGCCAACACAGATACGCAGTATTTT
v_call: TRBV5-1; j_call: TRBJ2-1; d_call: TRBD1; cdr3_aa: CASSLDGQGYNEQFF; cdr3_nt: TGCGCCAGCAGCTTAGATGGACAGGGCTACAATGAGCAGTTCTTC
v_call: TRBV4-2; j_call: TRBJ1-1; d_call: .; cdr3_aa: CASSPPSSSDEAFF; cdr3_nt: TGTGCCAGCAGCCCTCCATCGAGTTCTGATGAAGCTTTCTTT
v_call: TRBV27; j_call: TRBJ2-4; d_call: .; cdr3_aa: CASSQQGWGGIQYF; cdr3_nt: TGTGCCAGCAGTCAACAGGGTTGGGGAGGGATTCAGTACTTC
v_call: TRBV15; j_call: TRBJ2-7; d_call: .; cdr3_aa: CATSSSTEYSYEQYF; cdr3_nt: TGTGCCACCAGCAGCTCGACAGAATACTCCTACGAGCAGTACTTC
v_call: TRBV5-6; j_call: TRBJ2-3; d_call: TRBD2; cdr3_aa: CASSVLAGASTDTQYF; cdr3_nt: TGTGCCAGCAGCGTCCTAGCGGGGGCCAGCACAGATACGCAGTATTTT